These T cell receptor beta chains were read from a single sample in a study of T-cell reconstitution after alpha-beta-depleted transplantation in children. In TCRdb, the PCR reads were re-called with MiXCR into one record per CDR3 protein. The data show about 400,000 distinct CDR3 sequences, roughly 13% seen once. This specimen was PBMCs, taken from the stem cell graft. The source of these receptors is a human donor who donated a stem cell graft to a child with Fanconi anemia. CDR3s include the opening cysteine and the closing phenylalanine or tryptophan. The size of a clone is reported for some rows only, either as once, few or many, or as a class for expanded clones.

>TRBV12-3/TRBV12-4|few
CASTRPGGSGNTIYF
>TRBV7-9|many
CASSLVSTVSGYTF
>TRBV20-1|-
CSARDPGTLEQYF
>TRBV20-1|-
CIITGKETQYF
>TRBV10-3|many
CAISESRANTDTQYF
>TRBV11-1|many
CASSTRGIHNEQFF
>TRBV25-1|-
CASSDTGTANEKLFFF
>TRBV29-1|many
CSVEDPATGPETQYF
>TRBV6-5|-
CASSWDSVKTQYF
>TRBV20-1|-
CSARDFQGSGGATETQYF
>TRBV5-1|many
CASSPSGPPYEQYF
>TRBV5-4|-
CASSLVERHTEAFF
>TRBV24-1|many
CATSDSGGPTNTGELFF
>TRBV5-6|many
CASSPLLQGPDKEAFF